The clone carrying this T cell receptor beta chain was found a few times. Its antigen is unidentified. The entry originates in a study of beta chain features in type 1 diabetes. Expressed TCRB transcripts got sequenced, as all isolated RNA was reverse transcribed. Produced via immunoSEQ multiplex PCR; TCRdb's table is partial and in-frame only. Of 250,000 to 300,000 clones listed, approximately 15% are singletons. CDR3 length: 13 residues. The V end lost 3 bases, the J end lost 1 base, and 6 bases lay between the germline ends. Looked up from germline, CDR1 is KGHSH and CDR2 is LQKENI. Study-level findings and limits: Type 1 diabetes patients showed fewer insertions and more deletions at VDJ junctions. When Type 1 diabetes patients were examined, their TCRB CDR3s proved moderately but significantly shorter in all four CD4+ subsets.

The sample taken for sequencing was naive CD4+ T cells from blood. This rearrangement joins TRBV18 to TRBJ1-1; D is undetermined. The receptor comes from a man in his thirties or forties with type 1 diabetes. CDR3 DNA: TGTGCCAGCTCACCTGGCAAGAACACTGAAGCTTTCTTT. It codes for CASSPGKNTEAFF.